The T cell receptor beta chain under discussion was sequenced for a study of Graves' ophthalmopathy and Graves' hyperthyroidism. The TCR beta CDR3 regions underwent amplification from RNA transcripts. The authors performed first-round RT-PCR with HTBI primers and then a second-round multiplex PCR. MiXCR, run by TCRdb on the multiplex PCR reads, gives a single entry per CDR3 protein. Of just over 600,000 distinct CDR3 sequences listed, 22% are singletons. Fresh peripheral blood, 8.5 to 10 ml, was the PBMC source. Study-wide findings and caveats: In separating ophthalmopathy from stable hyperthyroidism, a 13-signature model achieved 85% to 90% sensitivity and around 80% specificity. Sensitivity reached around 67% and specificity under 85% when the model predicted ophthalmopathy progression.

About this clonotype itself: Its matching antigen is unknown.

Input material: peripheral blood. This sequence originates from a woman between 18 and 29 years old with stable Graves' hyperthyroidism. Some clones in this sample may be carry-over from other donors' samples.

In DNA, the CDR3 is TGCAGTGCTAGAGATGGGGTTAGGGCAGCTTTCTTT. Protein sequence: CSARDGVRAAFF. This chain joins TRBV20-1 and TRBJ1-1; D is undetermined. Per the germline V gene, CDR1 is DFQATT and CDR2 is SNEGSKA (reference sequence). The ends were cut back, 0 bases at V and 10 bases at J, with 12 bases in the middle. The CDR3 totals 12 residues.